This section outlines one T cell receptor (beta chain) sequence together with its context. This specimen belongs to a study of OX40 agonist ivuxolimab in advanced cancers. CDR3 size: 19 residues. Deletions cut 3 bases from V and 0 bases from J, with 21 bases between. The method was immunoSEQ multiplex PCR; TCRdb's version includes in-frame clones alone and lacks a portion of them. The repertoire consists of some 85,000 clones, with 70% to 90% occurring once and the leading ten covering 0.25% to 0.3%. The gene calls are TRBV23-1 and TRBJ2-4, with D perhaps being TRBD1 or TRBD2 (5 bases each). TRBV23-1 falls under the ORF class, with uncertain function. The sequence was obtained from an adult with an advanced solid tumor such as melanoma, head and neck, liver or kidney cancer. This specimen was CD4+ or CD8+ T cells sorted from blood, taken in a trial of the OX40 agonist ivuxolimab. CDR3 bases: TGCGCCAGCAGTCATCTTGGGGGAGTTGGCGTTGTAGCCAAAAACATTCAGTACTTC. Translation gives CASSHLGGVGVVAKNIQYF.